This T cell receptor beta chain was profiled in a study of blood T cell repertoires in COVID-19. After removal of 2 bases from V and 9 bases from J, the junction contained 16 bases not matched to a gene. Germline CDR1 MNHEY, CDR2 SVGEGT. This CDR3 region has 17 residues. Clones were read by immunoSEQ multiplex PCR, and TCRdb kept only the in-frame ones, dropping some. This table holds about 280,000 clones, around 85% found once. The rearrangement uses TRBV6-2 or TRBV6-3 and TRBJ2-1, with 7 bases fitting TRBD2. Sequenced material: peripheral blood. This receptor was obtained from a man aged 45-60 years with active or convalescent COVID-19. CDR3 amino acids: CASSYGPASGRRGEQFF. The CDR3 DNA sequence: TGTGCCAGCAGTTACGGGCCGGCTAGCGGACGACGGGGTGAGCAGTTCTTC.